This T cell receptor beta chain was sequenced during a study of PD-1 blockade in mismatch repair-deficient tumors. Trimming cost V 8 bases and J 3 bases, with 7 bases left between them. The CDR3 is made up of 12 amino acids. Germline assignment: CDR1 ENHRY and CDR2 SYGVKD. The protocol was immunoSEQ multiplex PCR, while the TCRdb copy is restricted to in-frame clones and leaves out a portion. The sample records about 51,000 clones, about 85% being singletons. Study outcomes and limitations: Tumor-resident clones, often absent from pretreatment blood, expanded after pembrolizumab and then contracted.

The TCR-sequenced patients were a few responders to pembrolizumab. In this sample, this clone turned up a few times. Its specificity is unknown. The sequence derives from an adult with mismatch repair-deficient cancer. V is TRBV10-3 and J is TRBJ2-2, with D hard to call. The specimen comprised peripheral blood, sampled 20 weeks after starting pembrolizumab. CDR3: CAIGWDTGELFF. The CDR3 DNA sequence: TGTGCCATCGGGTGGGACACCGGGGAGCTGTTTTTT.